This is a list of T cell receptor beta chains from one sample in a study of control samples from healthy donors and cancer patients. The repertoire was sequenced with immunoSEQ multiplex PCR; TCRdb's copy has only in-frame clones and lacks some. The table records around 100,000 clones, about 89% of them present only once. The sequenced material came from PBMCs. The receptors derive from a man aged 60 to 75 with lung cancer. Both conserved end residues are part of each CDR3. A D gene is named only where the DNA matches it firmly. Expanded clones are given a class, and other clones once, few, many or no size at all.

CDR3 protein: CASSPRVANTGELFF; CDR3 DNA: TGTGCCAGCAGCCCGCGGGTCGCCAACACCGGGGAGCTGTTTTTT; V gene: TRBV7-9; D gene: NA; J gene: TRBJ2-2; clone size: NA
CDR3 protein: CASSRTGTGNTGELFF; CDR3 DNA: TGTGCCAGCAGCCGCACGGGGACGGGGAACACCGGGGAGCTGTTTTTT; V gene: TRBV7-9; D gene: NA; J gene: TRBJ2-2; clone size: NA
CDR3 protein: CASSYGRNYGYTF; CDR3 DNA: TGTGCCAGCAGTTACGGACGGAACTATGGCTACACCTTC; V gene: TRBV6-5; D gene: NA; J gene: TRBJ1-2; clone size: NA
CDR3 protein: CASRGPGEEEKLFF; CDR3 DNA: TGTGCCTCAAGGGGTCCAGGGGAGGAAGAAAAACTGTTTTTT; V gene: TRBV7-9; D gene: NA; J gene: TRBJ1-4; clone size: NA
CDR3 protein: CASSLAMTGSTDTQYF; CDR3 DNA: TGCGCCAGCAGCTTGGCCATGACAGGGAGCACAGATACGCAGTATTTT; V gene: TRBV5-1; D gene: TRBD1; J gene: TRBJ2-3; clone size: NA
CDR3 protein: CTSKLGPRQPQHF; CDR3 DNA: TGCACCAGCAAGCTGGGACCCCGGCAGCCCCAGCATTTT; V gene: TRBV1; D gene: NA; J gene: TRBJ1-5; clone size: NA
CDR3 protein: CASTSADLIADTQYF; CDR3 DNA: TGTGCCAGCACCTCGGCAGATCTAATAGCAGATACGCAGTATTTT; V gene: TRBV7-9; D gene: NA; J gene: TRBJ2-3; clone size: NA
CDR3 protein: CASSLSPGTSIDEQFF; CDR3 DNA: TGTGCCAGCTCATTGTCACCCGGGACTAGTATAGATGAGCAGTTCTTC; V gene: TRBV18; D gene: TRBD2; J gene: TRBJ2-1; clone size: few
CDR3 protein: CASSHFLTGQGKTQYF; CDR3 DNA: TGTGCCAGCAGCCATTTTTTAACGGGACAGGGTAAGACCCAGTACTTC; V gene: TRBV3-1/TRBV3-2; D gene: TRBD1; J gene: TRBJ2-5; clone size: NA
CDR3 protein: CASSTGQGGAEAFF; CDR3 DNA: TGTGCCAGTAGTACCGGACAGGGAGGGGCTGAAGCTTTCTTT; V gene: TRBV19; D gene: TRBD1; J gene: TRBJ1-1; clone size: NA
CDR3 protein: CASSPLAWGGNTIYF; CDR3 DNA: TGTGCCAGCAGTCCCCTTGCATGGGGGGGAAACACCATATATTTT; V gene: TRBV27; D gene: NA; J gene: TRBJ1-3; clone size: NA
CDR3 protein: CASRRPTLNYGYTF; CDR3 DNA: TGTGCCAGCAGGCGCCCGACCTTAAACTATGGCTACACCTTC; V gene: TRBV28; D gene: NA; J gene: TRBJ1-2; clone size: NA
CDR3 protein: CASSEDRGTEAFF; CDR3 DNA: TGTGCCAGCAGTGAGGACAGGGGCACTGAAGCTTTCTTT; V gene: TRBV6-1; D gene: TRBD1; J gene: TRBJ1-1; clone size: NA
CDR3 protein: CAWSGKLTGNTEAFF; CDR3 DNA: TGTGCCTGGAGTGGCAAGCTAACAGGCAACACTGAAGCTTTCTTT; V gene: TRBV30; D gene: NA; J gene: TRBJ1-1; clone size: NA
CDR3 protein: CASSPRGQGAISPLHF; CDR3 DNA: TGTGCCAGCAGCCCTCGTGGTCAGGGGGCAATTTCACCCCTCCACTTT; V gene: TRBV7-9; D gene: TRBD1; J gene: TRBJ1-6; clone size: NA
CDR3 protein: CASSYTSDRGAGELFF; CDR3 DNA: TGTGCCAGCAGTTACACGTCCGACAGGGGAGCCGGGGAGCTGTTTTTT; V gene: TRBV6-5; D gene: TRBD1; J gene: TRBJ2-2; clone size: NA
CDR3 protein: CASSLIGTNEETQYF; CDR3 DNA: TGCGCCAGCAGCTTGATCGGTACTAACGAAGAGACCCAGTACTTC; V gene: TRBV5-1; D gene: NA; J gene: TRBJ2-5; clone size: NA
CDR3 protein: CASSHGRQGLETQYF; CDR3 DNA: TGCGCCAGCAGCCACGGTCGGCAGGGCTTAGAGACCCAGTACTTC; V gene: TRBV5-1; D gene: NA; J gene: TRBJ2-5; clone size: NA
CDR3 protein: CASSYSAGSNEKLFF; CDR3 DNA: TGTGCCAGCAGTTACTCGGCAGGGAGCAATGAAAAACTGTTTTTT; V gene: TRBV6-5; D gene: NA; J gene: TRBJ1-4; clone size: NA
CDR3 protein: CASSSGTGVEDEQFF; CDR3 DNA: TGTGCCAGCAGCTCCGGGACAGGGGTCGAAGATGAGCAGTTCTTC; V gene: TRBV2; D gene: TRBD1; J gene: TRBJ2-1; clone size: NA
CDR3 protein: CASSPLYRDNQPQHF; CDR3 DNA: TGTGCCAGCAGCCCTCTTTACAGGGACAATCAGCCCCAGCATTTT; V gene: TRBV3-1/TRBV3-2; D gene: NA; J gene: TRBJ1-5; clone size: NA
CDR3 protein: CASSPGGAGNTIYF; CDR3 DNA: TGTGCCAGCTCACCCGGAGGAGCCGGAAACACCATATATTTT; V gene: TRBV18; D gene: NA; J gene: TRBJ1-3; clone size: NA
CDR3 protein: CASSSRQRVNTGELFF; CDR3 DNA: TGTGCCAGCAGCTCCCGTCAGCGGGTAAACACCGGGGAGCTGTTTTTT; V gene: TRBV7-3; D gene: NA; J gene: TRBJ2-2; clone size: NA
CDR3 protein: CASSLSRDNYGYTF; CDR3 DNA: TGTGCCAGCAGTCTATCCCGGGACAACTATGGCTACACCTTC; V gene: TRBV6-5; D gene: NA; J gene: TRBJ1-2; clone size: NA
CDR3 protein: CASSPGYETQYF; CDR3 DNA: TGTGCCAGCTCACCAGGATATGAGACCCAGTACTTC; V gene: TRBV18; D gene: NA; J gene: TRBJ2-5; clone size: NA
CDR3 protein: CASSVGGTLATEAFF; CDR3 DNA: TGTGCCAGCAGCGTCGGCGGGACTCTAGCGACTGAAGCTTTCTTT; V gene: TRBV9; D gene: NA; J gene: TRBJ1-1; clone size: NA
CDR3 protein: CASSDKPGQSYSPLHF; CDR3 DNA: TGTGCCAGCAGTGATAAACCGGGACAGAGTTATTCACCCCTCCACTTT; V gene: TRBV25-1; D gene: TRBD1; J gene: TRBJ1-6; clone size: NA
CDR3 protein: CASSNMGDTGELFF; CDR3 DNA: TGCGCCAGCAGCAACATGGGTGACACCGGGGAGCTGTTTTTT; V gene: TRBV5-1; D gene: NA; J gene: TRBJ2-2; clone size: NA
CDR3 protein: CASSRGGANTGELFF; CDR3 DNA: TGTGCCAGCAGCCGGGGGGGCGCGAACACCGGGGAGCTGTTTTTT; V gene: TRBV7-3; D gene: TRBD2; J gene: TRBJ2-2; clone size: NA
CDR3 protein: CASSQGGIGLDEQYF; CDR3 DNA: TGCGCCAGCAGCCAAGGGGGGATTGGTCTCGACGAGCAGTACTTC; V gene: TRBV4-1; D gene: NA; J gene: TRBJ2-7; clone size: once
CDR3 protein: CASSRTDSHQPQHF; CDR3 DNA: TGTGCCAGCAGCCGTACGGACAGCCATCAGCCCCAGCATTTT; V gene: TRBV7-9; D gene: NA; J gene: TRBJ1-5; clone size: NA
CDR3 protein: CASSWNGETQYF; CDR3 DNA: TGTGCCAGCAGCTGGAATGGGGAGACCCAGTACTTC; V gene: TRBV11-1; D gene: NA; J gene: TRBJ2-5; clone size: NA
CDR3 protein: CASSYSDLREQYF; CDR3 DNA: TGTGCCAGCAGTTACTCGGATCTCCGCGAGCAGTACTTC; V gene: TRBV6-5; D gene: NA; J gene: TRBJ2-7; clone size: NA
CDR3 protein: CASSFQGQGSYNEQFF; CDR3 DNA: TGTGCCAGCAGTTTCCAGGGACAGGGCTCCTACAATGAGCAGTTCTTC; V gene: TRBV27; D gene: TRBD1; J gene: TRBJ2-1; clone size: NA
CDR3 protein: CASSDVQDGANVLTF; CDR3 DNA: TGTGCCAGCAGTGATGTCCAGGATGGGGCCAACGTCCTGACTTTC; V gene: TRBV2; D gene: NA; J gene: TRBJ2-6; clone size: NA
CDR3 protein: CASSQTATLAKNIQYF; CDR3 DNA: TGTGCCAGCTCGCAGACAGCCACCTTAGCCAAAAACATTCAGTACTTC; V gene: TRBV18; D gene: NA; J gene: TRBJ2-4; clone size: NA